A single T cell receptor beta chain is shown here with its context. The antigen remains undetermined. The data were taken from a study of CD8+CD57+ T cells in acquired aplastic anemia. Study as a whole: DNA recovered from sorted CD4+ and CD8+ cells had a mean of 3.2 ug.

Trimming took off 1 base at V and 7 bases at J, with 4 bases between the two ends. The CDR3 loop spans 11 amino acids. Germline values: CDR1 SEHNR, CDR2 FQNEAQ (reference sequence). Study-wide results and caveats: Patients and controls had CD8+ Simpson's diversity values that were not significantly distinct. Researchers report that around 29 CD8+ CDR3 sequences appeared in both patients and controls.

Profiling that covered TCR beta VDJ and CDR3 relied on genomic DNA as its template. TCRdb called the reads again in MiXCR, with one record for every CDR3 protein. Of approximately 99,000 distinct CDR3 sequences in the sample, around 50% were seen once. The genes are TRBV7-9 and TRBJ2-5; D uncertain. Sequencing was done on a sample of sorted CD4+, CD8+, or CD8+CD57+ T cells (not recorded which) from PBMCs. The source is a human donor in good health, serving as a control. CDR3 residues: CASSLEVTQYF. The CDR3 DNA sequence: TGTGCCAGCAGCTTAGAGGTGACCCAGTACTTC.